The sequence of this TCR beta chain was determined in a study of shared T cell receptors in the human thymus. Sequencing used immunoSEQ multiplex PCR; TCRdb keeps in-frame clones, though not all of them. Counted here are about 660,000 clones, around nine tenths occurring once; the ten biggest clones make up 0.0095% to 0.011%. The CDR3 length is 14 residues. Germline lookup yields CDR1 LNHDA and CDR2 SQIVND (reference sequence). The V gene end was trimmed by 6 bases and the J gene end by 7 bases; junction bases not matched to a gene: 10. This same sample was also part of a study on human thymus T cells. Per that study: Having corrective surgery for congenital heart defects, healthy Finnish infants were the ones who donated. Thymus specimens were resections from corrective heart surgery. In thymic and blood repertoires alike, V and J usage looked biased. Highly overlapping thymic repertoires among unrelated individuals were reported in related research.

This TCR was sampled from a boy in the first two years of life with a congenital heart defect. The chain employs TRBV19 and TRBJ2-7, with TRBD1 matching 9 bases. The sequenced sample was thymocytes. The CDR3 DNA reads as TGTGCCAGTAGCGCCGGGACAGGGCCTGGGGAGCAGTACTTC. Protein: CASSAGTGPGEQYF.